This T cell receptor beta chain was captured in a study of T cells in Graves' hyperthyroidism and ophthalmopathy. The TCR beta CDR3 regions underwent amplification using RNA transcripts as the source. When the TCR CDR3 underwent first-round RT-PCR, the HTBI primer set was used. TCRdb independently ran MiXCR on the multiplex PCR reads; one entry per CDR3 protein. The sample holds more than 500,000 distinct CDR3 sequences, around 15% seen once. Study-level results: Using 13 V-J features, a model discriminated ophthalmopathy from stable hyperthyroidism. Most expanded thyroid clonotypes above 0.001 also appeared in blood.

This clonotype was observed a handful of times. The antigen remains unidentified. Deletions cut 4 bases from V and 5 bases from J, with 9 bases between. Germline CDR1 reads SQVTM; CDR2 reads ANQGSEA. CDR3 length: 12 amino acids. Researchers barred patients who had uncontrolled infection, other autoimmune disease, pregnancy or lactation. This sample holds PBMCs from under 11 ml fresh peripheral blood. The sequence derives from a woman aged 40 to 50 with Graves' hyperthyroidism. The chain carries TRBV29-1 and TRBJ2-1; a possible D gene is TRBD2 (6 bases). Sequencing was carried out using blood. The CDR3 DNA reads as TGCAGCGTTGGTAGCGGTGACAATGAGCAGTTCTTC. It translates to CSVGSGDNEQFF.